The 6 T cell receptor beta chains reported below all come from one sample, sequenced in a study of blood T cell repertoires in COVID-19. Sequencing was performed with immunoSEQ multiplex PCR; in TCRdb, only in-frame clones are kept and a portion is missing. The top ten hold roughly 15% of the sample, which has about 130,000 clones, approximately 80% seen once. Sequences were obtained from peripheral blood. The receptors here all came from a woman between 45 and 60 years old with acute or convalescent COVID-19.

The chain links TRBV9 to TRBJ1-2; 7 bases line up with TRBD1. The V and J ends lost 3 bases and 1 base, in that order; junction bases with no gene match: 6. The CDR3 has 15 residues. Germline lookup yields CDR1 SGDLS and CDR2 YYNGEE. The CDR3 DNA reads TGTGCCAGCAGCGCGGGACAGATCCTTAACTATGGCTACACCTTC. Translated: CASSAGQILNYGYTF.

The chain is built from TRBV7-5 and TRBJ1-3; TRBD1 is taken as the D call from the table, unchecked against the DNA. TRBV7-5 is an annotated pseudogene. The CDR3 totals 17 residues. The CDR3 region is CARSHRDRDLSGNTIYF. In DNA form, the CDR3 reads TGTGCCAGAAGCCACCGGGACAGGGATCTCTCTGGAAACACCATATATTTT.

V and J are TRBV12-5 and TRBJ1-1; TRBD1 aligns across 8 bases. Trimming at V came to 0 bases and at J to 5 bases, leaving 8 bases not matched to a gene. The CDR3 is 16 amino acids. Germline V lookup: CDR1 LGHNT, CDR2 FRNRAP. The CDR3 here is CASGLVRGQGVTEAFF. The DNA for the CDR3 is TGTGCTAGTGGTTTGGTACGAGGACAGGGCGTTACTGAAGCTTTCTTT.

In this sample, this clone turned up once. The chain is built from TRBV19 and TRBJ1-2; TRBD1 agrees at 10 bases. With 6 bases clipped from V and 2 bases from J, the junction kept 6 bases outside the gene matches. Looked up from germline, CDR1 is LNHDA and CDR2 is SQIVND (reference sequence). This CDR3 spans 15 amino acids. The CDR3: CASRKGQGVNYGYTF. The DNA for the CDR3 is TGTGCCAGTAGAAAAGGACAGGGGGTAAACTATGGCTACACCTTC.

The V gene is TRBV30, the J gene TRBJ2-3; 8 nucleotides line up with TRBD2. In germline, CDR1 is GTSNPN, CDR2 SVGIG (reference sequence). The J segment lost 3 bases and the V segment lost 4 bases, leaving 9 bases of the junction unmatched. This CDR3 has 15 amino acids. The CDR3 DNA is TGTGCCTGGACCCAAACGGGGGGGCTTACAGATACGCAGTATTTT. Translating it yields CAWTQTGGLTDTQYF.

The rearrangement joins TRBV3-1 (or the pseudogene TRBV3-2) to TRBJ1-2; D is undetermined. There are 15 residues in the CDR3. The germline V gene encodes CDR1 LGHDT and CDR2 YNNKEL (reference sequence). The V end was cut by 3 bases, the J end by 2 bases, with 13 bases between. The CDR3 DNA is TGTGCCAGCAGCCACGGAGAACGTCCGAACTATGGCTACACCTTC. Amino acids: CASSHGERPNYGYTF.